The next 12 T cell receptor beta chains were all read from a single sample in a study of regulatory T cells in long-lasting Graves disease. Time point denoted: newly diagnosed GD, antithyroid drugs for less than 3 months. Extracted PBMC RNA gave rise to the TCR library. Assembly of TCR beta libraries relied on iRepertoire HTBI primers together with Arm-PCR of CDR3 regions. Each CDR3 protein is one row after TCRdb ran MiXCR on the multiplex PCR reads. The sample contains about 210,000 distinct CDR3 sequences, approximately 18% of which appear only once. This same sample was also taken into another study, of T cells in Graves' hyperthyroidism and ophthalmopathy.

Sample: peripheral blood mononuclear cells (PBMCs), taken at new diagnosis, from a patient treated with antithyroid drugs. The origin of the receptors is a woman aged 25 to 39 with Graves disease.

In this sample, this clonotype turned up many times. J is TRBJ1-1 and V is TRBV7-2; D gene uncertain. CDR1 and CDR2 (germline): SGHTA, FQGNSA. The CDR3 loop spans 14 amino acids. With 1 base removed from V and 5 bases from J, the gap between germline ends came to 11 bases. In nucleotides, the CDR3 is TGTGCCAGCAGCTTAGTTCATGGTTCGACTGAAGCTTTCTTT. Its translation: CASSLVHGSTEAFF. Filled out from reference TRBV7-2 and TRBJ1-1, the complete variable domain reads GAGVSQSPSNKVTEKGKDVELRCDPISGHTALYWYRQSLGQGLEFLIYFQGNSAPDKSGLPSDRFSAERTGGSVSTLTIQRTQQEDSAVYLCASSLVHGSTEAFFGQGTRLTVV.

The table lists this clonotype with many counts. The genes are TRBV28 and TRBJ1-6, with D possibly being TRBD1 (5 bases). The CDR3 has 15 residues. Germline V CDR1 and CDR2: MDHEN, SYDVKM. The germline V and J ends were trimmed by 2 bases and 7 bases, with 12 bases remaining between them. CDR3 bases: TGTGCCAGCAGTTTACAGGGACGGACCAATTCACCCCTCCACTTT. This translates into CASSLQGRTNSPLHF.

Many counts were recorded for this clonotype. The gene calls are TRBV2 and TRBJ2-3; perhaps TRBD1 as D (5 bases). The CDR3 contains 16 residues. V lost 6 bases, J lost 0 bases, and 16 bases lay in between. CDR1 is SNHLY and CDR2 is FYNNEI in the germline V gene. Here the CDR3 DNA reads TGTGCCAGCAGCCCCCGATGGGGCTTTAGCACAGATACGCAGTATTTT. Translated, it gives CASSPRWGFSTDTQYF.

This clonotype has a count of ten or more. The rearrangement links TRBV13 to TRBJ2-1; D tentatively fits TRBD1 or TRBD2 (6 bases each). V was cut by 0 bases and J by 5 bases, with 11 bases left in between. There are 15 residues in the CDR3. The germline CDR1 and CDR2 sequences are PRHDT and FYEKMQ (reference sequence). The CDR3 is CASSLGRGANNEQFF. The CDR3 nucleotides are TGTGCCAGCAGCTTAGGAAGGGGGGCGAACAATGAGCAGTTCTTC.

This clonotype was detected ten times or more. The chain has TRBV28 and TRBJ1-5; TRBD1 matches at 9 bases. Germline V gene lookup returns CDR1 MDHEN and CDR2 SYDVKM. There are 17 residues in the CDR3. After removal of 2 bases from V and 0 bases from J, the junction contained 5 bases not matched to a gene. The CDR3: CASSLIGQGLSNQPQHF. The CDR3 DNA is TGTGCCAGCAGTTTAATCGGACAGGGGCTTAGCAATCAGCCCCAGCATTTT. Filled out from reference TRBV28 and TRBJ1-5, the complete variable domain reads DVKVTQSSRYLVKRTGEKVFLECVQDMDHENMFWYRQDPGLGLRLIYFSYDVKMKEKGDIPEGYSVSREKKERFSLILESASTNQTSMYLCASSLIGQGLSNQPQHFGDGTRLSIL.

This clonotype was seen ten or more times. This chain uses TRBV28 with TRBJ2-2; 8 nucleotides line up with TRBD1. The germline gives CDR1 MDHEN, CDR2 SYDVKM. This CDR3 contains 16 residues. Trimming cost V 6 bases and J 1 base; bases outside gene matches: 7. The CDR3 is CASRTAGTGNTGELFF. The CDR3 DNA follows: TGTGCCAGCAGGACCGCCGGGACAGGGAACACCGGGGAGCTGTTTTTT.

This chain uses TRBV4-2 with TRBJ1-5, with 8 bases fitting TRBD1. Germline values: CDR1 LGHNA, CDR2 YNFKEQ. CDR3 length equals 20 residues. With V trimmed by 2 bases and J by 9 bases, 24 bases remained unmatched. The CDR3 here is CASSQISPDRGGLERTPQHF. CDR3 DNA sequence: TGTGCCAGCAGCCAAATATCCCCTGACAGGGGTGGGTTAGAGCGGACGCCCCAGCATTTT.

The chain carries TRBV27 and TRBJ1-5, with D tentatively TRBD1 (5 bases). CDR3 size: 15 residues. V was shortened by 8 bases and J by 5 bases, with 19 bases between the two germline ends. From germline, CDR1 is MNHEY and CDR2 SMNVEV (reference sequence). The CDR3 sequence is CASGHLGGGDQPQHF. CDR3 sequence (DNA): TGTGCCAGCGGCCATTTGGGGGGGGGAGATCAGCCCCAGCATTTT.

The rearrangement uses TRBV19 and TRBJ2-1; 11 bases fit TRBD2. Germline V CDR1 and CDR2: LNHDA, SQIVND (reference sequence). J was trimmed by 5 bases and V by 5 bases; bases with no gene match: 11. There are 17 residues in the CDR3. The CDR3 DNA follows: TGTGCCAGTAGTCCTCTAGCGGGAGGACGAACCCACAATGAGCAGTTCTTC. Translated, it gives CASSPLAGGRTHNEQFF.

The chain employs TRBV4-1 and TRBJ2-7; D remains ambiguous. The CDR3 covers 17 residues. Trimming took 0 bases from V and 9 from J, leaving 24 bases between them. Germline lookup yields CDR1 MGHRA and CDR2 YSYEKL. CDR3 coding DNA: TGCGCCAGCAGCCAAGATCTGGGGAAGAACCCCGGACCGGTGCAGTACTTC. The encoded protein is CASSQDLGKNPGPVQYF.

This clonotype came up a few times. This CDR3 is CASSPAGKIDRGANQPQHF. Here the CDR3 DNA reads TGTGCCAGCAGTCCAGCGGGGAAAATTGACAGGGGGGCAAATCAGCCCCAGCATTTT. V usage is TRBV6-4 and J usage is TRBJ1-5; 9 bases are a match to TRBD1. The V and J ends lost 5 bases and 4 bases, in that order; junction bases with no gene match: 18. CDR3 length equals 19 residues. From germline, CDR1 is MRHNA and CDR2 SNTAGT.

This clonotype occurred many times. V is TRBV10-2 and J is TRBJ1-5, with 12 nucleotides matching TRBD1. The V gene's germline CDR1 is WSHSY and CDR2 SAAADI. With V trimmed by 6 bases and J by 6 bases, 12 bases remained unmatched. The CDR3 runs to 17 residues. CDR3 region: CASRGQPGQGAGQPQHF. CDR3 nucleotide sequence: TGCGCCAGCAGAGGCCAGCCGGGACAGGGGGCTGGTCAGCCCCAGCATTTT.